This TCR beta chain was identified during a study of blood T cell repertoires in COVID-19. Produced via immunoSEQ multiplex PCR; TCRdb's table is partial and in-frame only. This sample yields some 68,000 clones, of which roughly 88% are seen a single time; more than 2% belongs to the top ten. Trimming removed 4 bases at V and 2 bases at J, with 8 bases between. The length of the CDR3 is 14 residues. Per the germline V gene, CDR1 is LGHNA and CDR2 is YSLEER. The J gene is TRBJ1-4, the V gene TRBV4-3; TRBD1 is a possible D gene (5 bases). Input material: peripheral blood. This TCR derives from a human donor in a cohort sampled during active COVID-19. CDR3 DNA: TGCGCCAGCAGCCCAGGGAGGACTAATGAAAAACTGTTTTTT. Amino acids: CASSPGRTNEKLFF.